This T cell receptor beta chain is from a study of CD8+ T cells in alopecia areata. Per the germline V gene, CDR1 is SQVTM and CDR2 is ANQGSEA. The CDR3 is 11 amino acids. Trimming pared 6 bases from V and 3 bases from J, leaving 7 bases between. Study results and caveats: Sequencing of scalp samples also includes resident alphabeta T cells from normal skin. Shared TCR sequences were less clear between patients than in mice, possibly partly from HLA diversity.

To note about this clone: As yet, its antigen is unknown.

In each case, RNA was isolated and then reverse transcribed into cDNA as the sequencing template. The repertoire was sequenced with immunoSEQ multiplex PCR; TCRdb's copy has only in-frame clones and lacks some. The table shows some 150,000 clones, with 62% occurring only once. This TCR was sampled from a human donor in good health. The rearrangement uses TRBV29-1 and TRBJ2-3; D gene unclear. The sequenced sample consisted of CD8+ T cells sorted from blood. CDR3 DNA sequence: TGCAGCGTCGCCCGTACAGATACGCAGTATTTT. It encodes CSVARTDTQYF.